Many counts were recorded for the clone carrying this TCR beta chain. The antigen is undetermined. Amplification targeted TCR beta CDR3 regions from RNA transcripts. The study used the HTBI primer set for a first-round RT-PCR of the TCR CDR3. A single record per CDR3 protein comes from TCRdb applying MiXCR to the multiplex PCR reads. The profile shows about 720,000 distinct CDR3 sequences, roughly a sixth of them singletons. The data stem from a study of T cells in Graves' hyperthyroidism and ophthalmopathy. The CDR3 has 15 residues. Trimming at V came to 3 bases and at J to 2 bases, leaving 5 bases not matched to a gene. Per germline, CDR1 SGHRS and CDR2 YFSETQ. The study's findings and limits: Blood also held most thyroid clonotypes expanded beyond 0.001.

The chain combines TRBV5-1 with TRBJ2-5, with 9 positions matching TRBD1. The sequence came from a woman aged 50 to 65 with Graves' hyperthyroidism that later progressed to Graves' ophthalmopathy. Sequencing was carried out using blood. CDR3 DNA: TGCGCCAGCAGCTCTTCGACAGGGGGACAAGAGACCCAGTACTTC. Translated: CASSSSTGGQETQYF.